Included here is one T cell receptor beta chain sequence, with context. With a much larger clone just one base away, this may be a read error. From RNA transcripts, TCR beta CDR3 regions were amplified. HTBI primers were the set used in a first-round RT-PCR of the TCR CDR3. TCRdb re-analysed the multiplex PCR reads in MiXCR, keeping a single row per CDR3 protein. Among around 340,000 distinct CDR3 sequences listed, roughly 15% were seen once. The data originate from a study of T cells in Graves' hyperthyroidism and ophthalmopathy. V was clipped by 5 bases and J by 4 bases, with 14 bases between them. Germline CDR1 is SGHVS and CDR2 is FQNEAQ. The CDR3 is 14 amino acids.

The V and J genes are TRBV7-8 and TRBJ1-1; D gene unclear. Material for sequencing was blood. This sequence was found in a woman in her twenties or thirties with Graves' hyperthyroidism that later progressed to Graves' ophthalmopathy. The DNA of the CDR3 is TGTGCCAGCAGCCCCTACTCTATGAGCACTGAAGCTTTCTTT. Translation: CASSPYSMSTEAFF.